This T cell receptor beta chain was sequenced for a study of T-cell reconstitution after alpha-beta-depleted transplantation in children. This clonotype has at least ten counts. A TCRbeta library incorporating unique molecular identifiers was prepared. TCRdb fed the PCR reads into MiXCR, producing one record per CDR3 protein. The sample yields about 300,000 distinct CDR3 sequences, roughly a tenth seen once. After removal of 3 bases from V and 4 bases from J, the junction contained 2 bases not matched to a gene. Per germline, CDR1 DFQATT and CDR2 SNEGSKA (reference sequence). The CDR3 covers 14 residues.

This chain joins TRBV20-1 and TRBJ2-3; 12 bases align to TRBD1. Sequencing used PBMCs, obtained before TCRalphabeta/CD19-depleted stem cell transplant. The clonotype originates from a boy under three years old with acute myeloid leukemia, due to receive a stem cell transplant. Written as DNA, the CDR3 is TGCAGTGCTAGCGGGACAGGGGGCGCAGATACGCAGTATTTT. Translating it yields CSASGTGGADTQYF.